This T cell receptor (beta chain) was observed in a study of lymphopenia after photon versus proton radiotherapy. Study results and caveats: Photon-treated patients lost naive T cells and TCR diversity; proton-treated stayed stable. After lymphocyte nadir, photon-treated repertoires showed oligoclonal expansion, especially CD8+ Temra. Better survival with proton therapy was suggested as possible, not demonstrated.

The ends were cut back, 2 bases at V and 3 bases at J, with 13 bases in the middle. The germline CDR1 and CDR2 sequences are SGHVS and FNYEAQ. This CDR3 comprises 16 residues. This table comes from immunoSEQ multiplex PCR, and its TCRdb copy is limited to in-frame clones, with some not included. The repertoire holds 20,000 to 25,000 clones, with about four fifths as singletons. As concerns this clone: Its matching antigen is unknown.

The rearrangement uses TRBV7-6 and TRBJ2-2; no definite D call. This TCR was recovered from a woman aged 50 to 60 with pancreatic cancer. Sequencing was performed on peripheral blood, taken from a patient treated with photon-based radiotherapy. The CDR3 is CASSLIPPTYTGELFF. The CDR3 DNA reads TGTGCCAGCAGCTTAATTCCACCGACATACACCGGGGAGCTGTTTTTT.